This is a list of T cell receptor beta chains from one sample in a study of glioma-infiltrating T cells after dendritic cell vaccination. Clones were sequenced by immunoSEQ multiplex PCR, and TCRdb holds only the in-frame ones, with some missing. The table has about 36,000 clones, about 80% seen once. The starting material was blood, obtained before dendritic cell vaccination. These receptors all come from a human donor with glioblastoma. Each CDR3 is given with its conserved first and last residue. Each record gives: clone size, V gene, J gene, D gene, CDR3 protein, CDR3 DNA. The D gene is left open where the match is weak. Clone sizes are given selectively: once, few, many, or a class where the clone is expanded.

>.|TRBV7-9|TRBJ2-2|.
CASHNGQYTGELFF
TGTGCCAGTCATAATGGGCAGTACACCGGGGAGCTGTTTTTT
>.|TRBV6-1|TRBJ1-1|.
CASSDPGIEAFF
TGTGCCAGCAGTGACCCCGGGATTGAAGCTTTCTTT
>.|TRBV5-5|TRBJ2-1|.
CASSLAVYNEQFF
TGTGCCAGCAGCTTGGCCGTGTACAATGAGCAGTTCTTC
>few|TRBV29-1|TRBJ2-1|.
CSVDTPRFSYNEQFF
TGCAGCGTTGACACACCTCGATTCTCCTACAATGAGCAGTTCTTC
>.|TRBV7-6|TRBJ2-5|.
CASSVQETQYF
TGTGCCAGCAGCGTACAAGAGACCCAGTACTTC
>.|TRBV11-3|TRBJ2-5|.
CASSLGVDRQETQYF
TGTGCCAGCAGCTTAGGAGTCGACAGACAAGAGACCCAGTACTTC
>.|TRBV5-1|TRBJ1-2|.
CASGPESSYGYTF
TGCGCCAGCGGTCCCGAGAGTTCCTATGGCTACACCTTC
>.|TRBV5-1|TRBJ2-3|.
CASSLRPVTNADTQYF
TGCGCCAGCAGCTTGAGGCCCGTGACTAACGCAGATACGCAGTATTTT
>.|TRBV6-1|TRBJ1-2|TRBD1
CASSAKRDSQYHGYTF
TGTGCCAGCAGTGCCAAGAGGGACAGTCAGTATCATGGCTACACCTTC
>.|TRBV28|TRBJ1-3|TRBD1
CASSLTGRGNTIYF
TGTGCCAGCAGTTTGACAGGGCGAGGAAACACCATATATTTT
>once|TRBV7-2|TRBJ1-6|TRBD1
CASSLGTGGPNSPLHF
TGTGCCAGCAGCTTAGGGACAGGGGGACCTAATTCCCCCCTCCACTTT
>.|TRBV7-9|TRBJ2-7|TRBD1
CASSIGQVLDYEQYF
TGTGCCAGCAGCATCGGACAGGTCCTGGACTACGAGCAGTACTTC
>.|TRBV5-4|TRBJ2-3|TRBD2
CASSPDPSGGLDTQYF
TGTGCCAGCAGCCCCGACCCCAGCGGGGGATTAGATACGCAGTATTTT
>few|TRBV6-1|TRBJ2-7|TRBD1
CASSWGQGPSYEQYF
TGTGCCAGCAGTTGGGGACAGGGTCCCTCCTACGAGCAGTACTTC
>.|TRBV12-5|TRBJ1-5|.
CASGSRRDQPQHF
TGTGCTAGTGGTTCACGGCGGGACCAGCCCCAGCATTTT